The following is a T cell receptor beta chain sequence with its context. This receptor's antigen is unknown. Per-base quality was not reported, and no clone a single base away is much larger than it. This sample's time point label indicates: newly diagnosed GD, antithyroid drugs for less than 3 months. For both TCR sequencing and RNA sequencing, RNA was extracted from PBMCs in TRIzol. Graves' disease was diagnosed according to American Thyroid Association guidelines. Patients were recruited from an endocrinology department in Xi'an, China. Each patient gave 7.5 to 10 milliliters of peripheral blood, collected in an EDTA anticoagulant tube. Ficoll Paque Plus density gradient separation was used to isolate PBMCs, and no further T cell sorting was done. RNA quality was checked with an Agilent 2100 Bioanalyzer and agarose gel, and concentration with a NanoDrop 2000. These data originate in a study of regulatory T cells in long-lasting Graves disease (dated by TCRdb to the early 2020s). As for the study more broadly: Newly diagnosed Graves' disease patients had taken antithyroid drugs for less than 3 months. This study used TCR sequencing and RNA sequencing of peripheral blood to compare persistent Graves' disease patients against newly diagnosed Graves' disease patients. The study was registered as a clinical trial and conducted in China. A total of 33 samples were covered by TCR sequencing, comprising some 13 persistent and around 20 newly diagnosed Graves' disease patients. What the study reported, not specific to this receptor: Patients with persistent disease shared more public clonotypes (fewer than 3,000) than newly diagnosed patients did (roughly 970). Persistent Graves' disease patients showed lower TCR Shannon entropy and fewer highly expanded clones than newly diagnosed patients, suggesting clonal expansion. Persistent disease showed preferential use of TRBV28, TRBJ1-2 and TRBJ2-5, whereas newly diagnosed disease favored TRBV20-1 and TRBJ2-1. Only peripheral blood was studied, because thyroid tissue, the primary lesion, was inaccessible. As a limitation, the authors acknowledged that the small sample size may reduce accuracy. Only the TCR beta chain was sequenced and analyzed.

The method behind the library was multiplex PCR. Sequenced on an Illumina HiSeq 4000. CDR3 regions were amplified by Arm-PCR with iRepertoire HTBI primers to construct TCR beta libraries. Before sequencing, the PCR products underwent gel purification. The source study handled its data this way. Gene usage analysis of CDR3 amino acid clonotypes relied on the roughly 67 TRBV and 13 to 15 TRBJ segments identified across samples. Filtered high-quality paired reads were merged into contigs using COPE and FqMerger. Contigs were aligned with BLAST to IMGT TRBV, TRBD and TRBJ reference genes, and CDR3 was defined per IMGT. Any clonotype with a frequency above 0.1% was counted as a highly expanded clone. Repertoire diversity was measured by Shannon entropy, and V-J evenness by the Gini coefficient. A clonotype was considered public if more than one individual shared it. TCRdb reworked the public reads: Q25 trimming with fastp, MiXCR clone assembly, productive beta chains retained. Each record represents a unique CDR3 protein, reported with the most common genes and DNA among its rows. None of the V and J calls come from the authors' own analysis; TCRdb made them. Across this sample there are under 300,000 distinct CDR3 sequences, with around 20% seen only once. The ten largest clones represent approximately 15% of the sample.

The germline V gene sets CDR1 to SGHDT and CDR2 to YYEEEE. From V the trimming removes 4 bases and from J it removes 5 bases, while the gene matches leave 11 bases of the junction unaccounted for. Including cysteine and phenylalanine, the CDR3 has 15 amino acids. The sequence is cut down to CDR3 DNA, 45 bases in frame from base 1. The chain is encoded by TRBV5-6 joined to TRBJ2-5; TRBD1 lines up with 7 middle nucleotides. This specimen consisted of peripheral blood mononuclear cells (PBMCs), obtained at new diagnosis, from a patient treated with antithyroid drugs. This TCR came from a female donor with Graves disease. The CDR3 corresponds to CASSRTRGIGETQYF. The nucleotide sequence is given as TGTGCCAGCAGCCGTACCAGGGGGATCGGGGAGACCCAGTACTTC.